The clone carrying this T cell receptor (beta chain) has only a few counts. The record originates from a study of blood T cell repertoires in COVID-19. Study details: The study drew acute and convalescent COVID-19 samples from the United States, Italy and Spain.

The Seattle patients, enrolled during active infection, were followed longitudinally. This CDR3 has 12 residues. After removal of 8 bases from V and 7 bases from J, the junction contained 4 bases not matched to a gene. From germline, CDR1 is LNHDA and CDR2 SQIVND (reference sequence). Original handling: Estimates of nucleated cell counts were drawn from the amplification of reference gene primers. Libraries were prepared by immunoSEQ multiplex PCR; TCRdb keeps only in-frame clonotypes and omits some of them. V and J calls and clone size are those listed in that table; D and trimming were worked out from the DNA. This sample has 100,000 to 150,000 clones, with around 76% found just once.

The origin of this receptor is a man older than 75 with COVID-19, enrolled during active disease. Sequenced sample: peripheral blood. The gene calls are TRBV19 and TRBJ1-2; TRBD1 aligns across 10 bases. CDR3 in amino acids: CASSDRGPGYTF. The CDR3 nucleotides read TGTGCCAGTTCCGACAGGGGGCCTGGCTACACCTTC.